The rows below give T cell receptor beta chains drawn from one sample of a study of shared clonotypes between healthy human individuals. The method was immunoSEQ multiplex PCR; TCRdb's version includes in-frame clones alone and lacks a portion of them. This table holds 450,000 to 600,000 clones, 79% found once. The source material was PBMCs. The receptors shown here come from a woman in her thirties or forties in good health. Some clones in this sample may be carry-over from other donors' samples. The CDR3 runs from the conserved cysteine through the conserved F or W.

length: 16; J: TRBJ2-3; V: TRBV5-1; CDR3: CASSFYLAGVEDTQYF
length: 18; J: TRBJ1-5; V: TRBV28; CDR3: CASTSIGAGGYSNQPQHF
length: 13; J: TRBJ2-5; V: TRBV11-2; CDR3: CASSLTVLWAQYF
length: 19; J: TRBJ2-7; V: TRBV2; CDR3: CASSGILERSKSATYEQYF
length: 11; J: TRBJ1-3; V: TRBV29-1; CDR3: CSVPSGNTIYF
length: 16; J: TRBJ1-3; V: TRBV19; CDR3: CASSIGSTSSGNTIYF
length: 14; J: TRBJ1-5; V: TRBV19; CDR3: CASSMPRENQPQHF
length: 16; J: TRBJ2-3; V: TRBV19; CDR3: CASSIDIWGRTDTQYF
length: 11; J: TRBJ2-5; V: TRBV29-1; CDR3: CSVGFQETQYF
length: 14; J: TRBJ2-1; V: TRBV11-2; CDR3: CASSLRGSYNEQFF
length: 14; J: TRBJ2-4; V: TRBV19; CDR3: CASSMEQVGTIQYF
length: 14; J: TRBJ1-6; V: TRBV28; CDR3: CASSLSYVGSPLHF
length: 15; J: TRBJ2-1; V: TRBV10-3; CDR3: CAISADRVTFNEQFF
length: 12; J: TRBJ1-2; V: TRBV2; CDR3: CASNKGEGGYTF
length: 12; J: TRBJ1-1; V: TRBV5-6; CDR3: CASSRQGGQAFF
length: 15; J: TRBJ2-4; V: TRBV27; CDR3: CASSPTRPVKNIQYF
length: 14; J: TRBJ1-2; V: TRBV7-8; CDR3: CASSLKRTDYGYTF
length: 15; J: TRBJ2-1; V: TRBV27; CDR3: CASSSGQSSYNEQFF
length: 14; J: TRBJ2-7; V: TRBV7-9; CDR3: CASSSPGLSYEQYF
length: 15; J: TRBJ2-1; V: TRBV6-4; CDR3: CASSWTSGTHNEQFF
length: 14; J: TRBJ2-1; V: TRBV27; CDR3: CASSFYAAYNEQFF
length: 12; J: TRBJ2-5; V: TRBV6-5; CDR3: CASTGRGETQYF
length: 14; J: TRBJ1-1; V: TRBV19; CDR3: CASTIGQGAAEAFF
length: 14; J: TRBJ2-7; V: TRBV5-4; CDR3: CASSLFGNSYEQYF
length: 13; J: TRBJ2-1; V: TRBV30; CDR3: CAWSGSGQNEQFF
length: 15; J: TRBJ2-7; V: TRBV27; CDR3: CASSPTSGSRYEQYF
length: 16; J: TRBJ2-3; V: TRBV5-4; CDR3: CASSLVGTGRADTQYF
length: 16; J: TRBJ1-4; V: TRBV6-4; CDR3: CASSEEMTGGTEKLFF
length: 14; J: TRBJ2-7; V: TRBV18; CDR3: CASSPGQGNYEQYF
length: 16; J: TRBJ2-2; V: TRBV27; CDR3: CASSLFSGTYTGELFF
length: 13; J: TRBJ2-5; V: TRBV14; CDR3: CASSQRVGETQYF
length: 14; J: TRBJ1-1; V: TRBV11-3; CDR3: CASSATGAATEAFF
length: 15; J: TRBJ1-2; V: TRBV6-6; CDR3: CASSYSALEGYGYTF
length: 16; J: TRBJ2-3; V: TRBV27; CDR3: CASSLGTSGRTDTQYF
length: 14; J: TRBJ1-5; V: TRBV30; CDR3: CAWGEGLNNQPQHF
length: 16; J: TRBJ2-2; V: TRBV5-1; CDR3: CASSSLTGGWTGELFF
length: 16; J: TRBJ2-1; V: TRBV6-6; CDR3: CASSPKWLAGYNEQFF
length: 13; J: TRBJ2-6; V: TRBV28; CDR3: CASSLSGANVLTF
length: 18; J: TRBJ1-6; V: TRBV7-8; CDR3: CASSSRQGGSSYNSPLHF
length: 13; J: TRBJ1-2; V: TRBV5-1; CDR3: CASSLESPLGYTF
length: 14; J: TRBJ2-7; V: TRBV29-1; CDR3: CSVEGSGMLGEQYF